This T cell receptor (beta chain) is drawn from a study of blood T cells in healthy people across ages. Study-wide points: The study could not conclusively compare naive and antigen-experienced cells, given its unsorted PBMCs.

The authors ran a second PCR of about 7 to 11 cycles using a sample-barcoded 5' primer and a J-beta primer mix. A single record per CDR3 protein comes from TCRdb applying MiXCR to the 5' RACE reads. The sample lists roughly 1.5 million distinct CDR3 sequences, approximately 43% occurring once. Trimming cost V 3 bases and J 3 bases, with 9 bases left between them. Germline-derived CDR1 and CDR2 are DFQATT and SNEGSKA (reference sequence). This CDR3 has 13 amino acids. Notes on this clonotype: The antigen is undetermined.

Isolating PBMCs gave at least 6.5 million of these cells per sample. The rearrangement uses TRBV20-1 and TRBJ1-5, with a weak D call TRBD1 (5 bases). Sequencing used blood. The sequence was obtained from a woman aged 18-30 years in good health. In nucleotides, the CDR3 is TGCAGTGCTAGCCAGGGCACCAATCAGCCCCAGCATTTT. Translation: CSASQGTNQPQHF.